Each of the 32 T cell receptor beta chains below was sequenced from the same sample in a study of early T cells in non-severe SARS-CoV-2 infection. In TCRdb, the 5' RACE reads were re-called with MiXCR into one record per CDR3 protein. This table has about 110,000 distinct CDR3 sequences, over 10% appearing once. The sample was whole blood. Receptors were obtained from an adult who was a healthcare worker with PCR-confirmed SARS-CoV-2 infection or an uninfected control (not recorded which).

This clonotype turned up a few times. The chain joins TRBV12-3 or TRBV12-4 to TRBJ2-7; 9 bases fit TRBD1. This CDR3 spans 15 amino acids. The ends lost 2 bases at V and 4 bases at J; junction bases unmatched: 6. The CDR3: CASSLYGTGLYEQYF. The CDR3 DNA sequence: TGTGCCAGCAGTTTATATGGGACAGGGTTGTACGAGCAGTACTTC.

The V gene is TRBV10-2, the J gene TRBJ2-1, with 8 bases identical to TRBD2. The CDR3 is 16 amino acids. Trimming cost V 1 base and J 4 bases; bases outside gene matches: 6. The germline CDR1 and CDR2 sequences are WSHSY and SAAADI. The CDR3 region is CASSEWVAGSYNEQFF. Here the CDR3 DNA reads TGCGCCAGCAGTGAGTGGGTAGCGGGGTCGTACAATGAGCAGTTCTTC.

This chain joins TRBV9 and TRBJ2-1, with TRBD1 identical over 8 bases. Germline assignment: CDR1 SGDLS and CDR2 YYNGEE. Trimming took 0 bases from V and 8 from J; bases not matched to a gene: 4. There are 14 residues in the CDR3. CDR3 sequence: CASSVGGQGHEQFF. The CDR3 region has the DNA TGTGCCAGCAGCGTAGGCGGACAGGGCCATGAGCAGTTCTTC.

The table lists this clonotype with a few counts. The chain has TRBV29-1 and TRBJ2-7, with 8 nucleotides matching TRBD2. With 2 bases clipped from V and 0 bases from J, the junction kept 9 bases outside the gene matches. The germline gives CDR1 SQVTM, CDR2 ANQGSEA. The CDR3 is 16 residues long. The CDR3 is CSVERLAGPSSYEQYF. CDR3 DNA sequence: TGCAGCGTTGAACGTCTAGCGGGCCCTAGCTCCTACGAGCAGTACTTC.

The table lists this clonotype with many counts. The chain uses TRBV11-2 and TRBJ2-1, with TRBD2 matching 7 bases. J gave up 1 base and V 4 bases, and 7 bases lay outside the gene matches. Germline V lookup: CDR1 SGHAT, CDR2 FQNNGV. CDR3 length equals 16 residues. The CDR3 sequence: CASSYAGVGSYNEQFF. For the CDR3, the DNA is TGTGCCAGCAGCTACGCGGGGGTTGGATCCTACAATGAGCAGTTCTTC.

The rearrangement links TRBV27 to TRBJ1-4; tentatively, D is TRBD1 (6 bases). The CDR3 consists of 15 residues. Trimming stripped 4 bases from V and 8 bases from J, with 17 bases between. Germline V gene sequence: CDR1 MNHEY, CDR2 SMNVEV (reference sequence). CDR3 protein: CASSSPATGLEKLFF. Written as DNA, the CDR3 is TGTGCCAGCAGTTCGCCCGCGACAGGATTGGAAAAACTGTTTTTT.

The J gene is TRBJ2-7, the V gene TRBV27; D is unresolved. Germline V lookup: CDR1 MNHEY, CDR2 SMNVEV (reference sequence). The ends were cut back, 6 bases at V and 3 bases at J, with 9 bases in the middle. CDR3 length: 12 amino acids. CDR3 sequence (DNA): TGTGCCAGCAGGAAGCAGGACTACGAGCAGTACTTC. It encodes CASRKQDYEQYF.

This clonotype was counted between two and nine times. The V gene is TRBV20-1, the J gene TRBJ2-2; 9 nucleotides agree with TRBD2. V lost 3 bases and J lost 1; bases outside the gene matches: 3. Germline values: CDR1 DFQATT, CDR2 SNEGSKA (reference sequence). This CDR3 comprises 15 residues. CDR3 in amino acids: CSASQAGGNTGELFF. Written as DNA, the CDR3 is TGCAGTGCTAGTCAAGCGGGAGGGAACACCGGGGAGCTGTTTTTT.

Ten or more counts support this clonotype. This sequence joins TRBV5-1 and TRBJ2-5, with 7 bases identical to TRBD1. The germline V gene encodes CDR1 SGHRS and CDR2 YFSETQ. V lost 10 bases to trimming and J lost 5 bases; unmatched junction nucleotides: 17. The CDR3 contains 15 residues. CDR3 protein: CASATEGGASETQYF. The CDR3 DNA follows: TGCGCCTCGGCCACGGAAGGGGGCGCTTCGGAGACCCAGTACTTC.

V and J are TRBV20-1 and TRBJ1-1; no clear D. The germline V and J ends were trimmed by 8 bases and 2 bases, with 33 bases remaining between them. Germline lookup yields CDR1 DFQATT and CDR2 SNEGSKA (reference sequence). The CDR3 contains 19 residues. The CDR3 is CSSTQSRRGGEFRNTEAFF. CDR3 sequence (DNA): TGCAGTTCTACTCAATCCCGTCGGGGAGGAGAGTTCCGTAACACTGAAGCTTTCTTT.

This clonotype appeared many times. This chain connects TRBV5-5 to TRBJ2-2; no clear D gene. The CDR3 totals 17 residues. Trimming took 6 bases from V and 5 from J, leaving 23 bases between them. Germline CDR1 and CDR2: SGHKS and YYEKEE (reference sequence). The CDR3: CASTPVRTEILTGELFF. The DNA of the CDR3 is TGTGCCAGCACCCCAGTCCGCACAGAGATACTTACCGGGGAGCTGTTTTTT. The complete variable domain, with remaining parts taken from reference TRBV5-5 and TRBJ2-2, reads DAGVTQSPTHLIKTRGQQVTLRCSPISGHKSVSWYQQVLGQGPQFIFQYYEKEERGRGNFPDRFSARQFPNYSSELNVNALLLGDSALYLCASTPVRTEILTGELFFGEGSRLTVL.

This clonotype was picked up many times. This chain connects TRBV2 to TRBJ1-6; D remains unclear. The CDR3 runs to 15 residues. V lost 2 bases to trimming and J lost 11 bases, with 16 bases between them. In germline, CDR1 is SNHLY, CDR2 FYNNEI. CDR3 in DNA: TGTGCCAGCAGTGAATACGGCGGTCAAGGGACACCCCTCCACTTT. As protein: CASSEYGGQGTPLHF.

This clonotype was recorded a few times. The chain recombines TRBV5-1 with TRBJ2-5, with 8 bases identical to TRBD1. Trimming at V came to 4 bases and at J to 1 base, leaving 6 bases not matched to a gene. This CDR3 is built from 15 residues. Germline V gene data show CDR1 as SGHRS and CDR2 as YFSETQ. The CDR3 sequence: CASSLTGGTQETQYF. The DNA for the CDR3 is TGCGCCAGCAGCCTAACAGGGGGGACCCAAGAGACCCAGTACTTC.

A few counts support this clonotype. The chain links TRBV6-5 to TRBJ2-7, with TRBD1 matching 7 bases. The CDR3 spans 11 residues. Per the germline V gene, CDR1 is MNHEY and CDR2 is SVGAGI. V dropped 8 bases and J dropped 9; count of bases not matched to a gene: 7. CDR3 in amino acids: CASGRQGGQYF. The DNA of the CDR3 is TGTGCCAGCGGTAGACAGGGCGGGCAGTACTTC.

This clonotype has only a few counts. V usage is TRBV7-8 and J usage is TRBJ2-1; TRBD2 matches 9 bases. Trimming removed 4 bases from V and 0 bases from J; junction bases left unmatched: 10. Germline lookup yields CDR1 SGHVS and CDR2 FQNEAQ. The CDR3 sequence is 18 residues long. The CDR3 sequence: CASSSGLAGFGSYNEQFF. As DNA, the CDR3 is TGTGCCAGCAGCTCGGGACTAGCCGGTTTCGGCTCCTACAATGAGCAGTTCTTC.

Points on this clonotype: A much more abundant neighbour one base away suggests this may be a read error. CDR3: CASSTQRAASGDQYF. For the CDR3, the DNA is TGTGCCAGCAGCACCCAGCGGGCCGCTTCGGGCGATCAGTACTTC. The chain joins TRBV7-2 to TRBJ2-7; D may be TRBD2 (6 bases). V was shortened by 5 bases and J by 10 bases, with 24 bases between the two germline ends. Germline V lookup: CDR1 SGHTA, CDR2 FQGNSA. CDR3 length: 15 residues. The complete variable domain, with remaining parts taken from reference TRBV7-2 and TRBJ2-7, reads GAGVSQSPSNKVTEKGKDVELRCDPISGHTALYWYRQSLGQGLEFLIYFQGNSAPDKSGLPSDRFSAERTGGSVSTLTIQRTQQEDSAVYLCASSTQRAASGDQYFGPGTRLTVT.

This clonotype has a count of ten or more. The rearrangement uses TRBV6-5 and TRBJ1-2, with TRBD1 matching 7 bases. V shed 5 bases and J 3 bases; nucleotides not matched to a gene: 3. There are 13 residues in the CDR3. CDR1 MNHEY and CDR2 SVGAGI come from the germline V gene. The DNA for the CDR3 is TGTGCCAGCAGTCCTGGACAGGACTATGGCTACACCTTC. Protein: CASSPGQDYGYTF.

The V call is TRBV29-1, the J call TRBJ2-5; TRBD1 might be the D (5 bases). Trimming pared 4 bases from V and 4 bases from J, leaving 10 bases between. This CDR3 has 12 residues. CDR1 SQVTM and CDR2 ANQGSEA come from the germline V gene. The CDR3 sequence: CSVAGMGETQYF. The CDR3 region has the DNA TGCAGCGTTGCAGGGATGGGAGAGACCCAGTACTTC.

J is TRBJ1-4 and V is TRBV6-5; maybe TRBD1 (6 bases). Trimming removed 8 bases at V and 7 bases at J, with 17 bases between. This CDR3 is 14 amino acids long. CDR1 and CDR2 from the germline V gene are MNHEY and SVGAGI. For the CDR3, the DNA is TGTGCCAGCCGTCGGGGGGGGGCGGGTGAAAAACTGTTTTTT. Translation gives CASRRGGAGEKLFF.

V and J are TRBV9 and TRBJ2-2; no clear D. This CDR3 contains 14 residues. The V gene's germline CDR1 is SGDLS and CDR2 YYNGEE. V was clipped by 1 base and J by 5 bases, with 9 bases between them. CDR3 nucleotides: TGTGCCAGCAGCGTATACGGCGGTACCGGGGAGCTGTTTTTT. Translating it yields CASSVYGGTGELFF.

This clonotype appeared a few times. The V gene is TRBV2, the J gene TRBJ2-1; D not certain. Per germline, CDR1 SNHLY and CDR2 FYNNEI. Trimming cost V 5 bases and J 2 bases, with 10 bases left between them. The CDR3 sequence is 14 residues long. The CDR3 loop is CASSTTRAYNEQFF. DNA for the CDR3: TGTGCCAGCAGTACGACCCGGGCCTACAATGAGCAGTTCTTC.

This clonotype occurred many times. This chain connects TRBV6-1 to TRBJ1-6; no clear D gene. There are 15 residues in the CDR3. Trimming took off 4 bases at V and 6 bases at J, with 13 bases between the two ends. CDR1 is MNHNS and CDR2 is SASEGT in the germline V gene. CDR3 region: CASSGVEGVNSPLHF. The CDR3 DNA is TGTGCCAGCAGTGGGGTCGAGGGAGTTAATTCACCCCTCCACTTT.

Ten or more counts support this clonotype. The chain uses TRBV5-1 and TRBJ1-4, with TRBD1 as a possible D gene (5 bases). The CDR3 extends over 15 amino acids. V shed 6 bases and J shed 5 bases, with 17 bases lying between them. Germline loops: CDR1 SGHRS, CDR2 YFSETQ. The CDR3 sequence: CASTVGGVANEKLFF. CDR3 bases: TGCGCCAGCACCGTCGGGGGGGTCGCGAATGAAAAACTGTTTTTT.

This clonotype has only a few counts. This rearrangement joins TRBV12-3 or TRBV12-4 to TRBJ2-7; D gene unclear. The length of the CDR3 is 13 residues. V was cut by 3 bases and J by 0 bases, with 6 bases left in between. CDR3: CASSFGSSYEQYF. The CDR3 DNA reads TGTGCCAGCAGTTTCGGTAGCTCCTACGAGCAGTACTTC.

This clonotype was counted ten times or more. The genes are TRBV12-3 or TRBV12-4 and TRBJ2-1; D unclear. This CDR3 region has 14 residues. With 7 bases removed from V and 6 bases from J, the gap between germline ends came to 16 bases. The CDR3 spells CASTPWKGANEQFF. CDR3 coding DNA: TGTGCCAGCACCCCTTGGAAAGGAGCCAATGAGCAGTTCTTC.

This clonotype turned up a few times. The chain combines TRBV4-2 with TRBJ2-7, with D perhaps TRBD1 (6 bases). This CDR3 has 16 amino acids. Per the germline V gene, CDR1 is LGHNA and CDR2 is YNFKEQ. V lost 0 bases and J lost 3, with 15 bases in between. This chain's CDR3 is CASSQDLTGWDYEQYF. The CDR3 region has the DNA TGTGCCAGCAGCCAAGACCTGACAGGTTGGGACTACGAGCAGTACTTC.

As concerns this clonotype: A much larger clone is a single base away; this may be a read error. The chain has TRBV14 and TRBJ2-1; TRBD2 matches 10 bases. This CDR3 has 16 amino acids. Germline CDR1 and CDR2: SGHDN and FVKESK. CDR3: CASAPGVELAGPERFF. As DNA, the CDR3 is TGTGCCAGCGCACCTGGGGTTGAACTAGCGGGACCTGAGCGGTTCTTC.

This clonotype was seen only a few times. The chain carries TRBV4-1 and TRBJ1-2, with 9 bases matching TRBD1. V shed 3 bases and J 2 bases; nucleotides not matched to a gene: 4. The CDR3 spans 15 residues. Germline assignment: CDR1 MGHRA and CDR2 YSYEKL. CDR3 loop: CASSHLTGGNYGYTF. The CDR3 nucleotides are TGCGCCAGCAGCCACTTGACAGGGGGGAACTATGGCTACACCTTC.

This clonotype has at least ten counts. The rearrangement joins TRBV10-3 to TRBJ2-1; perhaps TRBD1 as D (5 bases). CDR1 and CDR2 from the germline V gene are ENHRY and SYGVKD. V was cut by 7 bases and J by 3 bases, with 16 bases left in between. There are 15 residues in the CDR3. The CDR3 region has the DNA TGTGCCATCAATCAGGGTGAAACAAACTACAATGAGCAGTTCTTC. Translating gives CAINQGETNYNEQFF.

The gene calls are TRBV2 and TRBJ2-1; 9 bases fit TRBD2. Germline CDR1 reads SNHLY; CDR2 reads FYNNEI. There are 18 residues in the CDR3. V lost 6 bases, J lost 0 bases, and 12 bases stayed unmatched. The CDR3 DNA is TGTGCCAGCAGGAGAAGCGGGAGGACTAGTAGCTCCTACAATGAGCAGTTCTTC. This gives the protein CASRRSGRTSSSYNEQFF.

This clonotype was found many times. The chain joins TRBV7-6 to TRBJ2-1; perhaps D is TRBD1 or TRBD2 (5 bases each). This CDR3 is 13 amino acids long. Germline values: CDR1 SGHVS, CDR2 FNYEAQ. The V and J ends lost 5 bases and 4 bases respectively, with 9 bases between them. CDR3 DNA sequence: TGTGCCAGCAGCGACGGGACGTACAATGAGCAGTTCTTC. Translating gives CASSDGTYNEQFF.

This clonotype was observed a few times. The chain carries TRBV11-2 and TRBJ1-1; D unclear. Trimming took off 5 bases at V and 3 bases at J, with 16 bases between the two ends. Germline loops: CDR1 SGHAT, CDR2 FQNNGV. The CDR3 has 15 residues. The CDR3 protein is CASSHPTDGYTEAFF. The CDR3 DNA reads as TGTGCCAGCAGCCACCCGACCGACGGCTACACTGAAGCTTTCTTT.